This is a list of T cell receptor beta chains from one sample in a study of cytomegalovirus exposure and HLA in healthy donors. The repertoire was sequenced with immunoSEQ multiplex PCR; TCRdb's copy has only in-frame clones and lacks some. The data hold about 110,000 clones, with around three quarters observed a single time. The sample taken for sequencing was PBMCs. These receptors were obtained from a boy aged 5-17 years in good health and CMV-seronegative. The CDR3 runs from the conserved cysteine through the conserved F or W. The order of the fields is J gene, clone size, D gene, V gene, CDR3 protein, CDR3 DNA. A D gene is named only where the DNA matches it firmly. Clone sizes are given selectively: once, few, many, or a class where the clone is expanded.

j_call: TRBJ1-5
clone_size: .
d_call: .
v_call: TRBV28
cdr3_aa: CASSFGGTTPQHF
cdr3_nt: TGTGCCAGCAGTTTTGGTGGGACAACGCCCCAGCATTTT

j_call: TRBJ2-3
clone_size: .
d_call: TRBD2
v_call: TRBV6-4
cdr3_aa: CASSDRGGPMDTQYF
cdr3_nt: TGTGCCAGCAGTGACAGGGGAGGGCCTATGGATACGCAGTATTTT

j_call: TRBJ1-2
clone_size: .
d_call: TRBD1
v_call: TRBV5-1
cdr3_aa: CASSSDRGPANYGYTF
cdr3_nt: TGCGCCAGCAGCTCGGACAGGGGCCCAGCTAACTATGGCTACACCTTC

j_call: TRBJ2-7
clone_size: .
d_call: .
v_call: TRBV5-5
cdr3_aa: CASRVGSSYEQYF
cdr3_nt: TGTGCCAGCCGGGTCGGCAGCTCCTACGAGCAGTACTTC

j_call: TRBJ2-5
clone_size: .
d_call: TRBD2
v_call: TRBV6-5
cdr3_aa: CASTSGTIPGGTQYF
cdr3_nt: TGTGCCAGCACCTCCGGGACTATCCCCGGAGGGACCCAGTACTTC

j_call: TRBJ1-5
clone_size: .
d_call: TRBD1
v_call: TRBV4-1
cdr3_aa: CASSQVYPGQGPNQPQHF
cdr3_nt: TGCGCCAGCAGCCAAGTGTATCCTGGACAGGGGCCAAATCAGCCCCAGCATTTT

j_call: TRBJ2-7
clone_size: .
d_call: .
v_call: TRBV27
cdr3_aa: CATTDRLSYEQYF
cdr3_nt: TGTGCCACGACAGACAGACTCTCCTACGAGCAGTACTTC

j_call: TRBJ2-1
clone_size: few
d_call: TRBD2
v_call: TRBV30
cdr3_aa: CAWAGGTYNEQFF
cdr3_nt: TGTGCCTGGGCCGGGGGGACCTACAATGAGCAGTTCTTC

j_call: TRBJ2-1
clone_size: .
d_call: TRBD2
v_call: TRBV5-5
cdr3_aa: CASSERGEDYNEQFF
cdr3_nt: TGTGCCAGCAGCGAGCGGGGGGAAGATTACAATGAGCAGTTCTTC

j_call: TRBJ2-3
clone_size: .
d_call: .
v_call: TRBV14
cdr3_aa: CASSSRQGRVTDTQYF
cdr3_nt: TGTGCCAGCAGCTCCCGACAGGGGAGGGTAACAGATACGCAGTATTTT

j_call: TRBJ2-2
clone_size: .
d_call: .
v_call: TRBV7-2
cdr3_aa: CASKAYRNTGELFF
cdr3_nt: TGTGCCAGCAAAGCCTACCGGAACACCGGGGAGCTGTTTTTT

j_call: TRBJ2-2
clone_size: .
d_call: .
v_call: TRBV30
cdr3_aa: CAWSLLNTGELFF
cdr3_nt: TGTGCCTGGAGCTTACTTAACACCGGGGAGCTGTTTTTT

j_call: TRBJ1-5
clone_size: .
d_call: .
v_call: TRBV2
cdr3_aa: CASNSNIGAEQPQHF
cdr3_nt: TGTGCCAGCAATTCAAATATAGGTGCGGAGCAGCCCCAGCATTTT

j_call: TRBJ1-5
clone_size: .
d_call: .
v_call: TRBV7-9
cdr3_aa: CASSFFGEGQPQHF
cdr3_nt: TGTGCCAGCAGCTTCTTCGGGGAGGGTCAGCCCCAGCATTTT

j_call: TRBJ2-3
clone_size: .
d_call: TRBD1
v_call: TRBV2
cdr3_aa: CASSPGQGLDTQYF
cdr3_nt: TGTGCCAGCAGCCCCGGACAGGGTCTGGATACGCAGTATTTT

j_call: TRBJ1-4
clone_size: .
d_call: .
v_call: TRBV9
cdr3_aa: CASSVEEARGEKLFF
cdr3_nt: TGTGCCAGCAGCGTAGAGGAGGCTAGGGGGGAAAAACTGTTTTTT

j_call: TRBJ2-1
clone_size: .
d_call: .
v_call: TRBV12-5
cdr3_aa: CASGLKTGFPYNEQFF
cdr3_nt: TGTGCTAGTGGTCTCAAGACAGGTTTCCCCTACAATGAGCAGTTCTTC

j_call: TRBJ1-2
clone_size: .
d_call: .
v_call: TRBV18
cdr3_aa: CASSPPTGYGYTF
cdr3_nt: TGTGCCAGCTCACCACCGACAGGCTATGGCTACACCTTC

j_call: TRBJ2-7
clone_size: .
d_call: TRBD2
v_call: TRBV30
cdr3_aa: CASSGTSGDSAYEQYF
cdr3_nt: TGTGCCTCTTCCGGGACTAGCGGCGATTCTGCTTACGAGCAGTACTTC

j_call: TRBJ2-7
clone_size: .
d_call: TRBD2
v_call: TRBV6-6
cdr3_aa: CASSYNSGYEQYF
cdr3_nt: TGTGCCAGCAGTTATAATAGCGGGTACGAGCAGTACTTC

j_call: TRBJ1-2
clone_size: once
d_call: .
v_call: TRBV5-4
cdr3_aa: CASSLVENYGYTF
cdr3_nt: TGTGCCAGCAGCTTGGTGGAGAACTATGGCTACACCTTC

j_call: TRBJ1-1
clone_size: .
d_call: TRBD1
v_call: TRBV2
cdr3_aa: CASSPDRGFTEAFF
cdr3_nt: TGTGCCAGCAGCCCGGACAGGGGTTTCACTGAAGCTTTCTTT

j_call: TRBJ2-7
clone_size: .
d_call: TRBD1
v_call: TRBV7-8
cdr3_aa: CASSLGIGRTGDTGEQYF
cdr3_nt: TGTGCCAGCAGCTTAGGTATCGGTAGGACAGGGGATACCGGCGAGCAGTACTTC

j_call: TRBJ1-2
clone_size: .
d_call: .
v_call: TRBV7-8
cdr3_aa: CASSLELRRRGREGYTF
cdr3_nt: TGTGCCAGCAGCTTAGAACTTAGGCGGCGGGGCCGTGAGGGCTACACCTTC

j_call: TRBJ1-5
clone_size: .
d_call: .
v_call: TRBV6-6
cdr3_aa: CASTDPTGFNQPQHF
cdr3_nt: TGTGCCAGCACCGATCCAACAGGGTTCAATCAGCCCCAGCATTTT

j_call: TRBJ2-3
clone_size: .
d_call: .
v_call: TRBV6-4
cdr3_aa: CASSEGSGSTDTQYF
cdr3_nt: TGTGCCAGCAGTGAGGGTAGCGGTAGCACAGATACGCAGTATTTT

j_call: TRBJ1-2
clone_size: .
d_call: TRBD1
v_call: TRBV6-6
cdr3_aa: CASSNRDSPYGYTF
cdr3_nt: TGTGCCAGCAGTAACCGGGACAGTCCCTATGGCTACACCTTC

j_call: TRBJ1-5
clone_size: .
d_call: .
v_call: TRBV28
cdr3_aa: CASRKTWGLNQPQHF
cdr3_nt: TGTGCCAGCAGGAAAACTTGGGGACTCAATCAGCCCCAGCATTTT

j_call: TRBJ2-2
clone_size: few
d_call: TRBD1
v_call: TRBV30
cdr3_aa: CAWSGTGAGELFF
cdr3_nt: TGTGCCTGGAGTGGGACAGGGGCCGGGGAGCTGTTTTTT

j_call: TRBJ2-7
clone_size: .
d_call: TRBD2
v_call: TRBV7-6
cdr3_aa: CASTPAGGLNEQYF
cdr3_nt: TGTGCCAGCACCCCAGCGGGGGGGCTAAACGAGCAGTACTTC

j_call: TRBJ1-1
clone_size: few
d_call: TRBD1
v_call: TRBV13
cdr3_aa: CASSLDRGTEAFF
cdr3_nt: TGTGCCAGCAGCTTGGACAGGGGCACTGAAGCTTTCTTT

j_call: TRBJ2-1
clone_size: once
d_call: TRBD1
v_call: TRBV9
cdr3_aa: CASSYRQGNGYEQFF
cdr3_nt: TGTGCCAGCAGCTATCGACAGGGAAATGGGTATGAGCAGTTCTTC

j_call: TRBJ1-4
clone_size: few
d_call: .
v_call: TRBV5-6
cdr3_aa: CASSLVFRNEKLFF
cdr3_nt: TGTGCCAGCAGCTTGGTGTTTAGAAATGAAAAACTGTTTTTT

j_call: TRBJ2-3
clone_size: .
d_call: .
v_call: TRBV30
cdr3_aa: CAWSVRSAGRDTQYF
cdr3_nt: TGTGCCTGGAGTGTACGTTCGGCGGGACGAGATACGCAGTATTTT

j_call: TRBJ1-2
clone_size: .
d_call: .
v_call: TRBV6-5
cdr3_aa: CASSYSGSRGGYTF
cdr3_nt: TGTGCCAGCAGTTACTCGGGTAGTCGGGGGGGCTACACCTTC

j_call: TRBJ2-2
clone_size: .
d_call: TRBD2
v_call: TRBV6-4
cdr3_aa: CASRAGVTTGELFF
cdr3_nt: TGTGCCAGCAGAGCGGGGGTTACCACCGGGGAGCTGTTTTTT

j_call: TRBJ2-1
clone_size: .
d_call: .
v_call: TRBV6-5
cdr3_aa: CASSSDRNEQFF
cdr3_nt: TGTGCCAGCAGTTCCGACAGAAATGAGCAGTTCTTC